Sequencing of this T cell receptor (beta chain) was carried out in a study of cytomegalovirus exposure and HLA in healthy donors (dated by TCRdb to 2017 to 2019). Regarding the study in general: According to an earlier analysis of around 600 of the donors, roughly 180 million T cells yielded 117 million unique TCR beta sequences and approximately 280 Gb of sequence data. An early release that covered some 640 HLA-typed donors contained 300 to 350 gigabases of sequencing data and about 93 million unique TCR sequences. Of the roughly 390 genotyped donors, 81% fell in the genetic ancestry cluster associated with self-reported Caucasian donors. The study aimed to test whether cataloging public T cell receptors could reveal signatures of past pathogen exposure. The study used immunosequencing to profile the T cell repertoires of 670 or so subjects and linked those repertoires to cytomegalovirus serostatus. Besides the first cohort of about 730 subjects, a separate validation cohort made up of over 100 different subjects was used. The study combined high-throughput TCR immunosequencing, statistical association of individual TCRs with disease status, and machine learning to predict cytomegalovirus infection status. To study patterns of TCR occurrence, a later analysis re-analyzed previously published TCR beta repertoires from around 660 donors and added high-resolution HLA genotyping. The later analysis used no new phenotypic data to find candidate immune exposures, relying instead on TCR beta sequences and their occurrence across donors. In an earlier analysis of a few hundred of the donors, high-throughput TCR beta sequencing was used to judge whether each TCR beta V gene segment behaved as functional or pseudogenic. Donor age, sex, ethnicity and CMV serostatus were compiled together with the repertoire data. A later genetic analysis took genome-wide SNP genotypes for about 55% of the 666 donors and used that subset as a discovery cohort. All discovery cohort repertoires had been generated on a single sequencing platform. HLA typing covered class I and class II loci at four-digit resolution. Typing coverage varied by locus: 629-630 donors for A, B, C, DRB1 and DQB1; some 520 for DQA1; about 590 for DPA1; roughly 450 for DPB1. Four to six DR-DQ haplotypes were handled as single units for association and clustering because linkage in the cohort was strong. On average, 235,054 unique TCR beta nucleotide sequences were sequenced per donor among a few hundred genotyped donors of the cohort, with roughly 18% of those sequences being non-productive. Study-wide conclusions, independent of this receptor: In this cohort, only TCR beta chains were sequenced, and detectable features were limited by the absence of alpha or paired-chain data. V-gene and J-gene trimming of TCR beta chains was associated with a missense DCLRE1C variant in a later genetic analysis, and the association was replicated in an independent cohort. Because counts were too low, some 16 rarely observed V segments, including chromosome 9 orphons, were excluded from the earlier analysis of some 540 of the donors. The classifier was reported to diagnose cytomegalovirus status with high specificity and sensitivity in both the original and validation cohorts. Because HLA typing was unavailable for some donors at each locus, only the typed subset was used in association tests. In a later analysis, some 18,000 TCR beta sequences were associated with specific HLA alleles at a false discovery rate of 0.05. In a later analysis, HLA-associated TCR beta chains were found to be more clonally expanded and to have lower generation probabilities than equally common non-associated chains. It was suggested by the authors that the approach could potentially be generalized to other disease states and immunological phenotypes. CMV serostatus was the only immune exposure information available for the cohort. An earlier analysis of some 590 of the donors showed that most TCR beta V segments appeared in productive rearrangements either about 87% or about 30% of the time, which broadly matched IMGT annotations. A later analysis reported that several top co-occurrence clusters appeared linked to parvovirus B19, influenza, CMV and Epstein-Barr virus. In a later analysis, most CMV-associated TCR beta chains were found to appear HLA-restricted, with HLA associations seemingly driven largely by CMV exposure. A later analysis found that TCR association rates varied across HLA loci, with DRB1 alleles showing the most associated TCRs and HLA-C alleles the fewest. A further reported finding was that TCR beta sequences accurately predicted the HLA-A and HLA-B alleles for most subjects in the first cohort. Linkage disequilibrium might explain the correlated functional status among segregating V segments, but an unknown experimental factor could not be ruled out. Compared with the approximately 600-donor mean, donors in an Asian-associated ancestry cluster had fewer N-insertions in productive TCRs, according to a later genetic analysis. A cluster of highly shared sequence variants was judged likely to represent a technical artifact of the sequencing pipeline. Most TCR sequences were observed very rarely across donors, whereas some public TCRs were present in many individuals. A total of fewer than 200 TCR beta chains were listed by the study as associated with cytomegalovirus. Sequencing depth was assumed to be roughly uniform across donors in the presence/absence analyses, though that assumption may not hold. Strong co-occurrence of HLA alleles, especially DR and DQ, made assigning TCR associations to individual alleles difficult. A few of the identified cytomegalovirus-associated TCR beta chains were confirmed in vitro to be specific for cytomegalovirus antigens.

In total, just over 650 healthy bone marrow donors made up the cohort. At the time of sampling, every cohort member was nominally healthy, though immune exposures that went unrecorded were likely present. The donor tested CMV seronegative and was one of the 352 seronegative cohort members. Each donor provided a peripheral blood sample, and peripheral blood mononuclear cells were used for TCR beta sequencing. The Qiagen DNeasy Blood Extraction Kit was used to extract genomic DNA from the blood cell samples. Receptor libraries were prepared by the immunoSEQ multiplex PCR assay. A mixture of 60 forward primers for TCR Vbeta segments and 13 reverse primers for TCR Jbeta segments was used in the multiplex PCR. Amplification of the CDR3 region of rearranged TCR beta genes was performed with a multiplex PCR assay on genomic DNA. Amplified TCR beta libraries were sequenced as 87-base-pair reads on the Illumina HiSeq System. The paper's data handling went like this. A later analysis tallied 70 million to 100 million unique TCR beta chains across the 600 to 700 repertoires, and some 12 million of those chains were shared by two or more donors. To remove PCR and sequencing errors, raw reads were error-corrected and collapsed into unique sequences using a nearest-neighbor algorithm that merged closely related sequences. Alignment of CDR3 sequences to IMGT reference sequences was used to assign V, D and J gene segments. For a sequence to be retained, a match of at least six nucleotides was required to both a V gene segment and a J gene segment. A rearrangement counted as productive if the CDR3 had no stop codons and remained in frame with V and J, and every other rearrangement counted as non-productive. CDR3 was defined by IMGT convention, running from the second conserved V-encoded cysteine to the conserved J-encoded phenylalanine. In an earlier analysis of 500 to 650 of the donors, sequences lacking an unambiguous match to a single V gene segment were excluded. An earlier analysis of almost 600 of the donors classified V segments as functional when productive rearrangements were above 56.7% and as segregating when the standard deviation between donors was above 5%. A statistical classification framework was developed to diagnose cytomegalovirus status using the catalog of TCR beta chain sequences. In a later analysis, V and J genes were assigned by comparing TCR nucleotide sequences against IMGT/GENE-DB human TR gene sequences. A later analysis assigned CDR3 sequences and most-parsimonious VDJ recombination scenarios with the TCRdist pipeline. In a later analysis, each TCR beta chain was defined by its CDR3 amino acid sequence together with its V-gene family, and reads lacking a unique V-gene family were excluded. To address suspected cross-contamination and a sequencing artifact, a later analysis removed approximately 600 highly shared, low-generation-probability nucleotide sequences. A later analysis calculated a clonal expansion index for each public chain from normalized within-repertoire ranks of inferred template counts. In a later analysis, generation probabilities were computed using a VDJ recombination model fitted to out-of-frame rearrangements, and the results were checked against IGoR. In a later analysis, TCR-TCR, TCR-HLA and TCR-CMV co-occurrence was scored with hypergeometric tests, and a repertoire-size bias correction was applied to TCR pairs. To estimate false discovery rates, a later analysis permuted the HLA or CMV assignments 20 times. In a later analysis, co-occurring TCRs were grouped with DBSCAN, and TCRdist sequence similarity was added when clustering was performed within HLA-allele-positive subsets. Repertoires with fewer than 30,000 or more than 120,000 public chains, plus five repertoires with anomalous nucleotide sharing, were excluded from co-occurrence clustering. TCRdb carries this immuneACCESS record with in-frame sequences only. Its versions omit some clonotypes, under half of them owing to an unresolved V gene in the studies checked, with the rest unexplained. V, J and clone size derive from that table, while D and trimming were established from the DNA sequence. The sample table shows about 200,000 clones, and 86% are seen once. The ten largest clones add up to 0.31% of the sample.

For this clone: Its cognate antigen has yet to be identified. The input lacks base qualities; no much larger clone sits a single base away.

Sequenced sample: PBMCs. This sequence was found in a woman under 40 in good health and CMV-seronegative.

The sequenced DNA: TGCGCCAGCAGCCGAGGTGACTCCTACAATGAGCAGTTCTTC. Its protein is CASSRGDSYNEQFF. The chain is assembled from TRBV5-1 and TRBJ2-1; a confident D gene designation cannot be given. The V and J ends are trimmed by 4 bases and 0 bases, leaving 8 bases between them. Including the terminal cysteine and phenylalanine, the CDR3 comprises 14 residues. Of all the DNA, just the CDR3 is kept, 42 bases in frame from base 1. CDR1 is given as SGHRS and CDR2 as YFSETQ, both from the germline V gene.